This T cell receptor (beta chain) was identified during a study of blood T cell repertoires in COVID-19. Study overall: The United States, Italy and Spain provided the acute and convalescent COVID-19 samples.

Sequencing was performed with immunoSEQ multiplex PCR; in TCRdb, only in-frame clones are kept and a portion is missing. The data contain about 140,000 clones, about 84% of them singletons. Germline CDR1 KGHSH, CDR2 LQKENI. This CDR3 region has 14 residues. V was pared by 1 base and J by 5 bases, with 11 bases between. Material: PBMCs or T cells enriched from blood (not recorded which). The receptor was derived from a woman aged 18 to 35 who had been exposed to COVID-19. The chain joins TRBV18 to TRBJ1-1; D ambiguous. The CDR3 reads CASSPRFPGTEAFF. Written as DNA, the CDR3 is TGTGCCAGCTCACCACGATTCCCGGGGACTGAAGCTTTCTTT.